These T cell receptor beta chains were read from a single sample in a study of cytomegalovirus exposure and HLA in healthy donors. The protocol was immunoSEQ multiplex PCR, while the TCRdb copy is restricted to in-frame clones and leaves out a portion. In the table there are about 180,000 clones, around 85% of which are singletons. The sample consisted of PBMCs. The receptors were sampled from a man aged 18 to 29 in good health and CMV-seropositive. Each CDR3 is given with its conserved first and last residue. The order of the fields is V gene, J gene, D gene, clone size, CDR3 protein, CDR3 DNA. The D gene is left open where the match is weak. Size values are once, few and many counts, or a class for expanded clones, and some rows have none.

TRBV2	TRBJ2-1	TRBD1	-	CAVARDRTNNEQFF	TGTGCCGTTGCCCGGGACAGGACTAACAATGAGCAGTTCTTC
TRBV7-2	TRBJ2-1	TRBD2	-	CASSPHRGGAFNEQFF	TGTGCCAGCAGCCCCCATCGGGGGGGGGCTTTCAATGAGCAGTTCTTC
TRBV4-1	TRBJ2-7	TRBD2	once	CASSQAKGLVNEQYF	TGCGCCAGCAGCCAAGCTAAGGGACTAGTTAACGAGCAGTACTTC
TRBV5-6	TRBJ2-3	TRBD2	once	CASSLVAGGPSGTDTQYF	TGTGCCAGCAGCTTGGTAGCGGGGGGGCCTAGCGGGACAGATACGCAGTATTTT
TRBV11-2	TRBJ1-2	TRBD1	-	CASSLTGGGYGYTF	TGTGCCAGCAGCTTGACAGGGGGCGGCTATGGCTACACCTTC
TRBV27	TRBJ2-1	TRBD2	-	CASSFGAGGDNEQFF	TGTGCCAGCAGTTTTGGAGCGGGAGGTGACAATGAGCAGTTCTTC
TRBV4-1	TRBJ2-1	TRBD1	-	CASRHGTGVSEQFF	TGCGCCAGCAGACACGGGACAGGGGTAAGTGAGCAGTTCTTC
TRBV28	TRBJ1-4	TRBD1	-	CASSHGGGQGNEKLFF	TGTGCCAGCAGTCACGGTGGGGGACAGGGAAACGAAAAACTGTTTTTT
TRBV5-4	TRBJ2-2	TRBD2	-	CASSLAGVNTGELFF	TGTGCCAGCAGCTTAGCGGGGGTCAACACCGGGGAGCTGTTTTTT
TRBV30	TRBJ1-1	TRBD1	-	CAWSTRQGNTEAFF	TGTGCCTGGAGTACGAGACAGGGAAACACTGAAGCTTTCTTT
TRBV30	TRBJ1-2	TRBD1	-	CASAGGENYGYTF	TGTGCCTCCGCAGGGGGCGAAAACTATGGCTACACCTTC
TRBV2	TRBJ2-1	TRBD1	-	CASNRQGAINEQFF	TGTGCCAGCAATCGACAGGGGGCTATCAATGAGCAGTTCTTC
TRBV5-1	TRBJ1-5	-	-	CASSLSPGDRTQPQHF	TGCGCCAGCAGCTTATCTCCAGGGGATAGGACTCAGCCCCAGCATTTT
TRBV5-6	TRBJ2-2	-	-	CASSSGNTGELFF	TGTGCCAGCAGCTCAGGCAACACCGGGGAGCTGTTTTTT
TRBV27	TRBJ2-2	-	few	CASSLSAGSYTGELFF	TGTGCCAGCAGTTTATCGGCAGGGTCCTACACCGGGGAGCTGTTTTTT
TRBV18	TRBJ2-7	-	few	CARRYREYEQYF	TGTGCCAGGCGCTATAGAGAGTACGAGCAGTACTTC
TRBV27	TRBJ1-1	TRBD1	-	CASSFLGQEAFF	TGTGCCAGCAGTTTCCTGGGACAGGAAGCTTTCTTT
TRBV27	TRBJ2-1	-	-	CASSTTLTYSYNEQFF	TGTGCCAGCAGTACAACCTTAACGTACAGTTACAATGAGCAGTTCTTC
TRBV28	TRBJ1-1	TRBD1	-	CASRLTGGNTEAFF	TGTGCCAGCAGATTGACAGGGGGGAACACTGAAGCTTTCTTT
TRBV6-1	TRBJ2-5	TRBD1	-	CASSGTGGGGETQYF	TGTGCCAGCAGTGGGACAGGGGGCGGAGGGGAGACCCAGTACTTC
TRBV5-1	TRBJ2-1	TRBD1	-	CASSASGTGKKYEQFF	TGCGCTAGCAGCGCATCCGGGACAGGGAAAAAATATGAGCAGTTCTTC
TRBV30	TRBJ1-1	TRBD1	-	CAWSLGATGAEAFF	TGTGCCTGGAGCCTGGGGGCGACAGGGGCTGAAGCTTTCTTT
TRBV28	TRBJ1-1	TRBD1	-	CASRSPGQGLLTEAFF	TGTGCCAGCAGGTCTCCGGGACAGGGGCTATTGACTGAAGCTTTCTTT
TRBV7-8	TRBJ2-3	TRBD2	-	CASSLARVTGLAGSNTDTQYF	TGTGCCAGCAGCTTAGCGAGGGTCACGGGACTAGCGGGGAGCAACACAGATACGCAGTATTTT
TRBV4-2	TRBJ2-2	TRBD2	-	CASSQDWEGTGELFF	TGTGCCAGCAGCCAAGATTGGGAGGGCACCGGGGAGCTGTTTTTT
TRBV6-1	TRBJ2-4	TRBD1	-	CASSATGSGAKNIQYF	TGTGCCAGCAGTGCGACAGGGTCAGGAGCCAAAAACATTCAGTACTTC
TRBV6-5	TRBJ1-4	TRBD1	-	CASSYATGVEKLFF	TGTGCCAGCAGTTACGCCACAGGGGTTGAAAAACTGTTTTTT
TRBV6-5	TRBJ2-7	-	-	CASSPQPTGPYEQYF	TGTGCCAGCAGTCCTCAACCGACAGGTCCCTACGAGCAGTACTTC
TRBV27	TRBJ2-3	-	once	CASSLPYTDTQYF	TGTGCCAGCAGTTTACCGTACACAGATACGCAGTATTTT
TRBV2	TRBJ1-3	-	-	CASKQGGNTIYF	TGTGCCAGCAAACAGGGAGGAAACACCATATATTTT
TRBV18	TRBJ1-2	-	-	CASSPVLDGGANYGYTF	TGTGCCAGCTCACCGGTCCTGGACGGAGGAGCTAACTATGGCTACACCTTC
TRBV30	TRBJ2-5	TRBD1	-	CAWSGQGPETQYF	TGTGCCTGGAGTGGACAGGGCCCGGAGACCCAGTACTTC
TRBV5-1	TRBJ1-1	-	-	CASSSTGVNTEAFF	TGCGCCAGCAGCTCGACAGGAGTGAACACTGAAGCTTTCTTT
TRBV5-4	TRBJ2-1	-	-	CAQGTYNEQFF	TGTGCCCAGGGGACCTACAATGAGCAGTTCTTC
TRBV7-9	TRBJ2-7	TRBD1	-	CASSFTQGVYEQYF	TGTGCCAGCAGCTTTACTCAGGGGGTATACGAGCAGTACTTC
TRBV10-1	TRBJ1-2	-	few	CASLTARNYGYTF	TGCGCCAGCCTGACAGCCCGTAACTATGGCTACACCTTC
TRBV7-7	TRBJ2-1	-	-	CASSLGSHYNEQFF	TGTGCCAGCAGCTTGGGCAGCCACTACAATGAGCAGTTCTTC
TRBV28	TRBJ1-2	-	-	CASSLSGSYGYTF	TGTGCCAGCAGTTTAAGCGGATCTTATGGCTACACCTTC
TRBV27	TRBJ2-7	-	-	CASSFTISSYEQYF	TGTGCCAGCAGTTTTACGATTAGCTCCTACGAGCAGTACTTC
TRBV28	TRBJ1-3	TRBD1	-	CASSPRQGAEYTIYF	TGTGCCAGCAGTCCCCGACAGGGGGCTGAGTACACCATATATTTT
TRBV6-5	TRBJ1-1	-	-	CASSSPRGDTEAFF	TGTGCCAGCAGTTCTCCCCGGGGGGACACTGAAGCTTTCTTT
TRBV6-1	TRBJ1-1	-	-	CASRIQGDTEAFF	TGTGCCAGCAGAATACAGGGTGACACTGAAGCTTTCTTT
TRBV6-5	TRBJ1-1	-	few	CASSTPTPGDTEAFF	TGTGCCAGCAGTACGCCCACACCGGGGGACACTGAAGCTTTCTTT
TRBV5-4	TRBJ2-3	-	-	CASSLDSFTDTQYF	TGTGCCAGCAGCTTGGACTCATTCACAGATACGCAGTATTTT